This T cell receptor (beta chain) was found in a study of T cell changes during pregnancy in multiple sclerosis. Generated by immunoSEQ multiplex PCR, the TCRdb table keeps only in-frame clones and is missing some. Of around 30,000 clones listed, about nine tenths are singletons. Trimming cost V 2 bases and J 5 bases, with 12 bases left between them. CDR3 length: 14 amino acids. Germline V lookup: CDR1 LGHNT, CDR2 FRNRAP. The chain couples TRBV12-5 to TRBJ1-1; D remains ambiguous. This receptor was identified in a female donor with multiple sclerosis, enrolled in a pregnancy study. The source was CD8+ T cells from peripheral blood mononuclear cells, collected in the second trimester of pregnancy. CDR3 residues: CASGLFGASTEAFF. CDR3 coding DNA: TGTGCTAGTGGTTTGTTCGGAGCGAGTACTGAAGCTTTCTTT.